This TCR beta chain derives from a study of control samples from healthy donors and cancer patients. Germline CDR1 and CDR2: LNHDA and SQIVND (reference sequence). Trimming pared 4 bases from V and 2 bases from J, leaving 17 bases between. The CDR3 runs to 16 residues. TCRdb's table, derived via immunoSEQ multiplex PCR, lists solely in-frame clones and lacks some. The table records under 65,000 clones, less than 95% of them present only once. The chain uses TRBV19 and TRBJ1-1, with D unresolved. The origin of this receptor is a woman aged 50 to 65 with colorectal cancer. Material: PBMCs. DNA of the CDR3: TGTGCCAGTAGTAGTCGACATGGGGTTGATAACACTGAAGCTTTCTTT. Protein: CASSSRHGVDNTEAFF.